The 22 T cell receptor beta chains listed next were all sequenced from one sample in a study of blood T cell repertoires in COVID-19. Assay used: immunoSEQ multiplex PCR; TCRdb lists only in-frame clones, some missing. The data hold roughly 100,000 clones, with approximately 80% observed a single time. The sequencing input was peripheral blood. The source of these receptors is a man aged 55 to 69 with active or convalescent COVID-19.

This chain links TRBV2 with TRBJ2-7; 9 bases match TRBD2. The CDR3 is 15 residues long. Germline V gene lookup returns CDR1 SNHLY and CDR2 FYNNEI. V lost 7 bases, J lost 6 bases, and 13 bases stayed unmatched. The CDR3 region is CASTSGVAGVLEQYF. CDR3 sequence (DNA): TGTGCCAGCACGTCCGGGGTAGCGGGAGTTCTCGAGCAGTACTTC.

The genes are TRBV11-1 and TRBJ2-7; perhaps TRBD2 as D (5 bases). The CDR3 runs to 14 residues. The ends were cut back, 5 bases at V and 2 bases at J, with 13 bases in the middle. Looked up from germline, CDR1 is SGHAT and CDR2 is FQDESV (reference sequence). In nucleotides, the CDR3 is TGTGCCAGCAGCCGAGCGGAGGTGACCTACGAGCAGTACTTC. This gives the protein CASSRAEVTYEQYF.

J is TRBJ1-1 and V is TRBV5-1; D unresolved. The CDR3 covers 14 residues. V lost 4 bases and J 5 bases, leaving 15 bases between the germline ends. Looked up from germline, CDR1 is SGHRS and CDR2 is YFSETQ. The CDR3 nucleotides read TGCGCCAGCAGCCTGGTAGGAGAGCAGACTGAAGCTTTCTTT. Its translation: CASSLVGEQTEAFF.

This clone was found a few times. This chain uses TRBV9 with TRBJ1-2; D is perhaps TRBD1 (5 bases). Trimming took off 0 bases at V and 8 bases at J, with 14 bases between the two ends. The CDR3 sequence is 14 residues long. Germline V CDR1 and CDR2: SGDLS, YYNGEE. The DNA of the CDR3 is TGTGCCAGCAGCGTAGGCAGGAGGGGTGACGGCTACACCTTC. It translates to CASSVGRRGDGYTF.

This clone has a handful of counts. The chain carries TRBV7-9 and TRBJ1-2, with 7 nucleotides matching TRBD1. With V trimmed by 5 bases and J by 3 bases, 3 bases remained unmatched. The CDR3 runs 13 residues. Germline V gene data show CDR1 as SEHNR and CDR2 as FQNEAQ (reference sequence). CDR3 loop: CASSPGQDYGYTF. CDR3 coding DNA: TGTGCCAGCAGCCCCGGACAGGACTATGGCTACACCTTC.

The rearrangement uses TRBV28 and TRBJ1-6, with D possibly being TRBD1 (5 bases). Trimming left V 7 bases short and J 10 bases short, with 14 bases between. The CDR3 sequence is 13 residues long. Germline-derived CDR1 and CDR2 are MDHEN and SYDVKM. The CDR3 protein is CASTTVASSPLHF. CDR3 coding DNA: TGTGCCAGCACGACAGTGGCGAGCTCACCCCTCCACTTT.

This clone has only a few counts. This sequence joins TRBV5-1 and TRBJ2-7; 7 positions agree with TRBD2. V trimming: 0 bases; J trimming: 4 bases; junction bases outside the gene matches: 7. From germline, CDR1 is SGHRS and CDR2 YFSETQ. The CDR3 runs 15 residues. The DNA of the CDR3 is TGCGCCAGCAGCTTGGCTAGCGGCGGCGGGTACGAGCAGTACTTC. Translating it yields CASSLASGGGYEQYF.

This clone was picked up one time. This specimen includes other DNA sequences encoding the same CDR3. The chain carries TRBV3-1 (or the pseudogene TRBV3-2) and TRBJ1-1, with D maybe TRBD1 (5 bases). The germline CDR1 and CDR2 sequences are LGHDT and YNNKEL (reference sequence). The CDR3 runs 14 residues. V was shortened by 2 bases and J by 1 base, with 8 bases between the two germline ends. CDR3 amino acids: CASSQLQGNTEAFF. The CDR3 nucleotides are TGTGCCAGCAGCCAACTCCAGGGGAACACTGAAGCTTTCTTT.

This chain joins TRBV7-6 and TRBJ2-1, with 12 bases aligning to TRBD1. Looked up from germline, CDR1 is SGHVS and CDR2 is FNYEAQ. CDR3 size: 15 residues. Trimming cost V 2 bases and J 7 bases; bases outside gene matches: 3. This chain's CDR3 is CASSLSGQGANEQFF. The DNA of the CDR3 is TGTGCCAGCAGCTTATCGGGACAGGGGGCAAATGAGCAGTTCTTC.

The rearrangement joins TRBV28 to TRBJ1-1, with a possible D match to TRBD1 (5 bases). Germline CDR1 MDHEN, CDR2 SYDVKM. Between the trimmed V and J ends, which lost 2 bases and 2 bases, there was a span of 12 bases. This CDR3 has 15 residues. The CDR3 region has the DNA TGTGCCAGCAGTTTAGAGCAGGGTCTCAACACTGAAGCTTTCTTT. Translation: CASSLEQGLNTEAFF. Looking up the rest from reference TRBV28 and TRBJ1-1 gives the full variable domain: DVKVTQSSRYLVKRTGEKVFLECVQDMDHENMFWYRQDPGLGLRLIYFSYDVKMKEKGDIPEGYSVSREKKERFSLILESASTNQTSMYLCASSLEQGLNTEAFFGQGTRLTVV.

This rearrangement joins TRBV7-2 to TRBJ1-4; D is unresolved. CDR1 and CDR2 (germline): SGHTA, FQGNSA. The CDR3 runs to 15 residues. V was shortened by 0 bases and J by 3 bases, with 8 bases between the two germline ends. This CDR3 is CASSLAYGPNEKLFF. The CDR3 DNA reads as TGTGCCAGCAGCTTAGCGTATGGGCCTAATGAAAAACTGTTTTTT.

V and J are TRBV5-1 and TRBJ2-2, with 9 nucleotides matching TRBD2. Germline values: CDR1 SGHRS, CDR2 YFSETQ. V lost 4 bases, J lost 5 bases, and 9 bases stayed unmatched. The CDR3 sequence is 16 residues long. CDR3 in amino acids: CASSVAGGPVTGELFF. The CDR3 bases are TGCGCCAGCAGCGTGGCGGGAGGGCCTGTAACCGGGGAGCTGTTTTTT.

CDR3: CASSSTTSGSGGYTF. CDR3 DNA: TGTGCCAGCAGCTCAACCACTAGCGGGAGTGGTGGCTACACCTTC. The rearrangement uses TRBV7-8 and TRBJ1-2; D remains unclear. CDR3 size: 15 residues. V lost 4 bases and J 7 bases, leaving 19 bases between the germline ends. Looked up from germline, CDR1 is SGHVS and CDR2 is FQNEAQ.

The chain recombines TRBV12-3 or TRBV12-4 with TRBJ1-5; 8 bases fit TRBD1. J gave up 6 bases and V 3 bases, and 1 base lay outside the gene matches. This CDR3 has 13 residues. CDR3 in amino acids: CASSLDRAQPQHF. As DNA, the CDR3 is TGTGCCAGCAGTTTGGACAGGGCTCAGCCCCAGCATTTT.

The chain recombines TRBV10-3 with TRBJ2-3; D not certain. The germline V gene has CDR1 ENHRY and CDR2 SYGVKD. The CDR3 is made up of 13 amino acids. V was pared by 4 bases and J by 4 bases, with 9 bases between. The CDR3, as DNA: TGTGCCATCAGTGGCATCACTTCAGATACGCAGTATTTT. Translating gives CAISGITSDTQYF.

The chain has TRBV24-1 and TRBJ2-3; D is perhaps TRBD1 (6 bases). V lost 7 bases, J lost 0 bases, and 13 bases lay in between. Germline values: CDR1 KGHDR, CDR2 SFDVKD. The CDR3 is 15 residues long. DNA of the CDR3: TGTGCCACCAGCAGGGGACGAGGTAGCACAGATACGCAGTATTTT. Amino acid sequence: CATSRGRGSTDTQYF.

Ten or more counts support this clone. The chain recombines TRBV3-1 (or the pseudogene TRBV3-2) with TRBJ2-3; D is possibly TRBD2 (6 bases). The germline CDR1 and CDR2 sequences are LGHDT and YNNKEL (reference sequence). There are 15 residues in the CDR3. V lost 1 base to trimming and J lost 0 bases, with 8 bases between them. The chain's CDR3 is CASSQAGVSTDTQYF. In DNA, the CDR3 is TGTGCCAGCAGCCAAGCGGGAGTTAGCACAGATACGCAGTATTTT.

This clone was seen once. The chain employs TRBV10-2 and TRBJ1-5, with a weak D call TRBD1 (6 bases). The CDR3 covers 14 residues. CDR1 is WSHSY and CDR2 is SAAADI in the germline V gene. V dropped 5 bases and J dropped 7 bases, with 15 bases sitting between them. CDR3 in amino acids: CASSQAGGLQPQHF. The CDR3 region has the DNA TGCGCCAGCAGTCAGGCGGGGGGGCTCCAGCCCCAGCATTTT.

The V gene is TRBV11-2, the J gene TRBJ1-4; TRBD1 might be the D (5 bases). V was trimmed by 5 bases and J by 4 bases, leaving 11 bases between them. Germline V gene lookup returns CDR1 SGHAT and CDR2 FQNNGV. The CDR3 length is 14 residues. The CDR3, as DNA: TGTGCCAGCAGCCGGGACGGGGGTAATGAAAAACTGTTTTTT. Encoded protein: CASSRDGGNEKLFF.

The table lists this clone with a few counts. The genes are TRBV7-9 and TRBJ2-2; 7 bases map to TRBD1. V was clipped by 11 bases and J by 4 bases; unmatched bases: 19. Looked up from germline, CDR1 is SEHNR and CDR2 is FQNEAQ (reference sequence). There are 17 residues in the CDR3. CDR3 DNA: TGTGCCGGATCCCAGCGTGGGCAGGGGGAAGTCACCGGGGAGCTGTTTTTT. Protein sequence: CAGSQRGQGEVTGELFF.

The V call is TRBV3-1 (or the pseudogene TRBV3-2), the J call TRBJ1-3, with a weak D call TRBD1 (6 bases). This CDR3 comprises 14 residues. Trimming took 5 bases from V and 2 from J, leaving 10 bases between them. Germline CDR1 and CDR2: LGHDT and YNNKEL (reference sequence). In DNA, the CDR3 is TGTGCCAGCAGCACAGGGAGAACTGGAAACACCATATATTTT. This codes for CASSTGRTGNTIYF.

This chain links TRBV5-1 with TRBJ1-4; D might be TRBD1 (5 bases). CDR3 length: 14 amino acids. Germline values: CDR1 SGHRS, CDR2 YFSETQ. V lost 5 bases and J 0 bases, leaving 8 bases between the germline ends. The CDR3 nucleotides read TGCGCCAGCAGGTCGACAGCAACTAATGAAAAACTGTTTTTT. It is translated as CASRSTATNEKLFF.